Following are 14 T cell receptor beta chains from one sample sequenced in a study of PD-L1 blockade in urothelial cancer. Regarding time point: peripheral blood 6 weeks after treatment start. Libraries were prepared by immunoSEQ multiplex PCR; TCRdb keeps only in-frame clonotypes and omits some of them. The table has about 19,000 clones, over 80% seen once. Material: PBMCs, obtained around atezolizumab (anti-PD-L1) treatment. The receptors come from a middle-aged man with urothelial cancer.

This chain joins TRBV6-1 and TRBJ2-1; 7 bases are shared with TRBD1. There are 15 residues in the CDR3. CDR1 is MNHNS, CDR2 SASEGT, per germline. Germline trimming cut 3 bases from V and 4 bases from J; bases unmatched to any gene: 6. The CDR3 here is CASSDGQGVYNEQFF. The CDR3, as DNA: TGTGCCAGCAGTGACGGTCAGGGGGTGTACAATGAGCAGTTCTTC.

The V gene is TRBV18, the J gene TRBJ1-2; unclear D gene. Trimming pared 1 base from V and 6 bases from J, leaving 12 bases between. From germline, CDR1 is KGHSH and CDR2 LQKENI. The CDR3 consists of 14 residues. CDR3 in amino acids: CASSPRREGDGYTF. The CDR3 nucleotides are TGTGCCAGCTCACCACGGCGGGAAGGAGATGGCTACACCTTC.

The chain is built from TRBV19 and TRBJ2-7, with 9 bases that match TRBD1. The trim removed 4 bases at V and 7 bases at J, leaving 11 bases unmatched. The CDR3 contains 15 residues. The germline CDR1 and CDR2 sequences are LNHDA and SQIVND (reference sequence). DNA of the CDR3: TGTGCCAGTAGTACGACCGGGACAGGGAGTAAAGAGCAGTACTTC. Translating it yields CASSTTGTGSKEQYF.

The table lists this clone with a count of one. The chain links TRBV9 to TRBJ2-7; D is unclear. Germline lookup yields CDR1 SGDLS and CDR2 YYNGEE. The CDR3 loop spans 15 amino acids. V lost 3 bases, J lost 2 bases, and 15 bases lay in between. CDR3 nucleotide sequence: TGTGCCAGCAGCGCATTTGCCAGTCTTACCTACGAGCAGTACTTC. Its protein is CASSAFASLTYEQYF.

The rearrangement uses TRBV7-2 and TRBJ2-5; 11 positions agree with TRBD2. Germline CDR1 and CDR2: SGHTA and FQGNSA. V lost 5 bases, J lost 7 bases, and 6 bases stayed unmatched. The CDR3 sequence is 14 residues long. This chain's CDR3 is CASSQTSGVGTQYF. CDR3 bases: TGTGCCAGCAGCCAGACTAGCGGGGTAGGGACCCAGTACTTC.

The chain has TRBV7-3 and TRBJ2-3; 15 bases are shared with TRBD2. CDR3 length: 17 residues. J gave up 3 bases and V 1 base, and 2 bases lay outside the gene matches. Germline V CDR1 and CDR2: SGHTA, FQGTGA. Written as DNA, the CDR3 is TGTGCCAGCAGCTTAATAGGGACTAGCGGGGGGACAGATACGCAGTATTTT. It yields the protein CASSLIGTSGGTDTQYF.

V is TRBV7-2 and J is TRBJ1-2; possible D gene TRBD1, 6 bases. V was trimmed by 2 bases and J by 5 bases, leaving 15 bases between them. CDR3 length: 15 residues. Germline lookup yields CDR1 SGHTA and CDR2 FQGNSA. The CDR3 region has the DNA TGTGCCAGCAGCTTAATGGAGACAGGCCCTTATGGCTACACCTTC. Translating gives CASSLMETGPYGYTF.

The sample holds one count of this clone. The chain employs TRBV6-9 and TRBJ1-4; 9 bases are shared with TRBD1. J was trimmed by 8 bases and V by 9 bases; bases with no gene match: 10. The CDR3 sequence is 14 residues long. CDR1 is MNHGY, CDR2 SVAAGI, per germline. Here the CDR3 reads CARPRDRVREKLFF. The CDR3 nucleotides read TGTGCCAGACCCAGGGACAGGGTAAGGGAAAAACTGTTTTTT.

The chain couples TRBV18 to TRBJ2-1, with 16 bases fitting TRBD2. V shed 2 bases, J shed 6 bases, and the junction held 4 bases outside the gene matches. The CDR3 is 17 residues long. CDR1 and CDR2 (germline): KGHSH, LQKENI. Written as DNA, the CDR3 is TGTGCCAGCTCACCAACGGGACTAGCGGGGGGGGTCAATGAGCAGTTCTTC. It encodes CASSPTGLAGGVNEQFF.

The chain carries TRBV9 and TRBJ2-2, with TRBD1 as a possible D gene (5 bases). This CDR3 is 14 amino acids long. Trimming took 5 bases from V and 2 from J, leaving 10 bases between them. CDR1 is SGDLS, CDR2 YYNGEE, per germline. CDR3 nucleotide sequence: TGTGCCAGCAGGTGGCAGGGCAACACCGGGGAGCTGTTTTTT. Translating it yields CASRWQGNTGELFF. Drawing the rest from reference TRBV9 and TRBJ2-2, the complete variable domain is DSGVTQTPKHLITATGQRVTLRCSPRSGDLSVYWYQQSLDQGLQFLIQYYNGEERAKGNILERFSAQQFPDLHSELNLSSLELGDSALYFCASRWQGNTGELFFGEGSRLTVL.

CDR3 DNA sequence: TGTGCCAGCAGCTTAAGACGGGGGGCAGATACGCAGTATTTT. Amino acid sequence: CASSLRRGADTQYF. The rearrangement joins TRBV7-2 to TRBJ2-3, with 7 bases identical to TRBD2. CDR3 size: 14 residues. Germline lookup yields CDR1 SGHTA and CDR2 FQGNSA. V was clipped by 2 bases and J by 4 bases; unmatched bases: 3.

DNA of the CDR3: TGTGCCAGCAGCTTAGCAGGTGGGACACTTGAAGCTTTCTTT. Amino acids: CASSLAGGTLEAFF. The chain links TRBV7-5 to TRBJ1-1; the table calls TRBD1, which could not be checked here. TRBV7-5 has pseudogene status. The length of the CDR3 is 14 residues.

The J gene is TRBJ1-2, the V gene TRBV20-1, with D possibly TRBD1 on 6 matching bases. CDR1 and CDR2 from the germline V gene are DFQATT and SNEGSKA (reference sequence). The CDR3 runs to 11 residues. CDR3 region: CGGHLNYGYTF. The DNA of the CDR3 is TGCGGGGGACACCTGAACTATGGCTACACCTTC.

The chain carries TRBV6-5 and TRBJ2-4; 8 positions match TRBD2. With V trimmed by 6 bases and J by 0 bases, 4 bases remained unmatched. This CDR3 comprises 15 residues. Germline V gives CDR1 MNHEY, CDR2 SVGAGI. This CDR3 reads CASSGAGGAKNIQYF. CDR3 nucleotide sequence: TGTGCCAGCAGCGGGGCGGGGGGAGCCAAAAACATTCAGTACTTC.